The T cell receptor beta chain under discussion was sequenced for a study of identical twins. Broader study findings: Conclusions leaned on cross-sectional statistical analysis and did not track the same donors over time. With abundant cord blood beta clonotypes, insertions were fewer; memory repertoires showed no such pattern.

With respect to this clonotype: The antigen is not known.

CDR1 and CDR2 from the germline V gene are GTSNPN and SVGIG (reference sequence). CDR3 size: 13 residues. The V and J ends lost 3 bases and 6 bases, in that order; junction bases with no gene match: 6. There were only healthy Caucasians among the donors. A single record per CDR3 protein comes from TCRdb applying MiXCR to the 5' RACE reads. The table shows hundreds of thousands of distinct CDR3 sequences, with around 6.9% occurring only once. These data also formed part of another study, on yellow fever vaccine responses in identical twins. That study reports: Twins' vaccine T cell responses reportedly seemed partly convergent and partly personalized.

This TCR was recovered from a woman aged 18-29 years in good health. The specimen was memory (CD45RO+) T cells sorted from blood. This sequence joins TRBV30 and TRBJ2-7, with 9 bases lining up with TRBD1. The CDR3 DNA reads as TGTGCCTGGAGCCACAGGGGGCGAGGCGAGCAGTACTTC. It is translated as CAWSHRGRGEQYF.